The 18 T cell receptor beta chains presented below share a single source sample, sequenced in a study of T cell repertoires in cytomegalovirus infection. TCRdb called the reads again in MiXCR, with one record for every CDR3 protein. This sample has about 570,000 distinct CDR3 sequences, with over 35% found just once. The antigens for these receptors are not known. This material consisted of cultured PBMCs, taken from culture after CMV antigen stimulation. The source is a human donor in good health (CMV status not recorded). Some clones in this sample may be carry-over from other donors' samples.

The chain couples TRBV10-3 to TRBJ2-1; tentative D call: TRBD2 (5 bases). This CDR3 comprises 15 residues. V shed 4 bases and J shed 6 bases, with 16 bases lying between them. Germline V gene sequence: CDR1 ENHRY, CDR2 SYGVKD. The CDR3 bases are TGTGCCATCAGTGCCATGAGCGGATGGCGCAATGAGCAGTTCTTC. Protein sequence: CAISAMSGWRNEQFF.

The V gene is TRBV5-1, the J gene TRBJ2-1; TRBD1 matches at 10 bases. The CDR3 is 14 amino acids. V trimming: 0 bases; J trimming: 9 bases; junction bases outside the gene matches: 3. Germline loops: CDR1 SGHRS, CDR2 YFSETQ. The CDR3 region is CASSLGGQGVEQFF. CDR3 in DNA: TGCGCCAGCAGCTTGGGCGGACAGGGGGTTGAGCAGTTCTTC.

This clonotype was counted between two and nine times. The chain combines TRBV12-3 or TRBV12-4 with TRBJ1-3, with a possible D match to TRBD1 (5 bases). The CDR3 consists of 14 residues. Trimming removed 7 bases from V and 3 bases from J, with 13 bases in between. CDR3 nucleotides: TGTGCCAGCACGTCAGAGGGGCATGGAAACACCATATATTTT. Translation gives CASTSEGHGNTIYF.

This CDR3 reads CASSLATNLTF. CDR3 nucleotide sequence: TGTGCCAGCAGCTTAGCGACGAATCTGACTTTC. The chain uses TRBV13 and TRBJ2-6; no definite D call. Germline loops: CDR1 PRHDT, CDR2 FYEKMQ (reference sequence). The length of the CDR3 is 11 residues. V gave up 1 base and J gave up 16 bases, with 8 bases separating them.

Note on this clonotype: One end of the junction is discordant with germline, which a read error may explain. The gene calls are TRBV7-2 and TRBJ2-3, with D possibly matching TRBD1 (6 bases). Germline CDR1 SGHTA, CDR2 FQGNSA. CDR3 length: 12 amino acids. Here the CDR3 reads CASSLRTDTHYF. The CDR3 DNA follows: TGTGCCAGCAGCTTGAGGACAGATACGCATTATTTT.

V gene TRBV4-3 combines with J gene TRBJ2-2; no clear D gene. Germline CDR1 and CDR2: LGHNA and YSLEER. V was trimmed by 2 bases and J by 7 bases, leaving 8 bases between them. The CDR3 is 13 residues long. Here the CDR3 DNA reads TGCGCCAGCAGCCAAAGGACGGGCGGGGAGCTGTTTTTT. Protein sequence: CASSQRTGGELFF.

A few counts support this clonotype. The chain joins TRBV27 to TRBJ2-7; TRBD2 matches at 9 bases. V shed 7 bases and J 2 bases; nucleotides not matched to a gene: 12. Germline CDR1 is MNHEY and CDR2 is SMNVEV (reference sequence). The CDR3 runs to 16 residues. The chain's CDR3 is CASTSRMRGGAYEQYF. The CDR3 bases are TGTGCCAGCACCTCCCGAATGCGGGGGGGAGCCTACGAGCAGTACTTC.

This sequence joins TRBV12-3 or TRBV12-4 and TRBJ1-3, with a weak D call TRBD1 (6 bases). The CDR3 loop spans 15 amino acids. The ends were cut back, 1 base at V and 2 bases at J, with 9 bases in the middle. Written as DNA, the CDR3 is TGTGCCAGCAGTTTAGGGGGGGCCACTGGAAACACCATATATTTT. It is translated as CASSLGGATGNTIYF.

This clonotype was seen more than once but under ten times. This rearrangement joins TRBV7-8 to TRBJ2-7; possibly TRBD2 for D (6 bases). CDR3 size: 14 residues. Germline V CDR1 and CDR2: SGHVS, FQNEAQ. The germline V and J ends were trimmed by 2 bases and 2 bases, with 10 bases remaining between them. CDR3 sequence: CASSLSSGPYEQYF. The CDR3 DNA reads as TGTGCCAGCAGCTTAAGTAGCGGACCCTACGAGCAGTACTTC.

This clonotype occurred a few times. The gene calls are TRBV4-1 and TRBJ2-7, with D possibly matching TRBD2 (5 bases). Germline assignment: CDR1 MGHRA and CDR2 YSYEKL. Between the trimmed V and J ends, which lost 0 bases and 3 bases, there was a span of 9 bases. The CDR3 is 14 residues long. This CDR3 is CASSQEEGSYEQYF. CDR3 in DNA: TGCGCCAGCAGCCAAGAGGAAGGGAGCTACGAGCAGTACTTC.

This clonotype was counted at least ten times. The J gene is TRBJ2-3, the V gene TRBV7-2, with D perhaps TRBD1 (5 bases). V gave up 5 bases and J gave up 2 bases, with 17 bases separating them. The V gene's germline CDR1 is SGHTA and CDR2 FQGNSA. The CDR3 covers 16 residues. The CDR3 region is CASSPRETVNTDTQYF. CDR3 DNA sequence: TGTGCCAGCAGCCCGAGAGAGACAGTGAACACAGATACGCAGTATTTT.

This clonotype was seen only a few times. The chain combines TRBV7-2 with TRBJ2-5; the D gene is possibly TRBD2 (6 bases). V lost 2 bases, J lost 4 bases, and 11 bases lay in between. The CDR3 runs to 14 residues. Per germline, CDR1 SGHTA and CDR2 FQGNSA. The CDR3 coding sequence is TGTGCCAGCAGCTTAAGGAGGACTATAGAGACCCAGTACTTC. Its protein product is CASSLRRTIETQYF. Drawing the rest from reference TRBV7-2 and TRBJ2-5, the complete variable domain is GAGVSQSPSNKVTEKGKDVELRCDPISGHTALYWYRQSLGQGLEFLIYFQGNSAPDKSGLPSDRFSAERTGGSVSTLTIQRTQQEDSAVYLCASSLRRTIETQYFGPGTRLLVL.

This chain uses TRBV5-5 with TRBJ1-4, with D maybe TRBD1 (5 bases). This CDR3 is 17 amino acids long. CDR1 SGHKS and CDR2 YYEKEE come from the germline V gene (reference sequence). V lost 1 base and J lost 7, with 20 bases in between. CDR3 in DNA: TGTGCCAGCAGCTTGTACTGGGCCGGCGCAACAGGTGAAAAACTGTTTTTT. Protein: CASSLYWAGATGEKLFF. The whole variable domain, filled in from reference TRBV5-5 and TRBJ1-4, reads DAGVTQSPTHLIKTRGQQVTLRCSPISGHKSVSWYQQVLGQGPQFIFQYYEKEERGRGNFPDRFSARQFPNYSSELNVNALLLGDSALYLCASSLYWAGATGEKLFFGSGTQLSVL.

The chain is built from TRBV7-2 and TRBJ2-1; D is possibly TRBD1 (6 bases). The V end lost 4 bases, the J end lost 9 bases, and 19 bases lay between the germline ends. This CDR3 has 15 residues. The germline gives CDR1 SGHTA, CDR2 FQGNSA. The chain's CDR3 is CASSSLATGMGEQFF. In DNA, the CDR3 is TGTGCCAGCAGCTCGTTAGCCACAGGGATGGGTGAGCAGTTCTTC.

The chain uses TRBV10-3 and TRBJ1-4, with 9 bases identical to TRBD1. The CDR3 loop spans 18 amino acids. J gave up 6 bases and V 2 bases, and 13 bases lay outside the gene matches. Germline loops: CDR1 ENHRY, CDR2 SYGVKD. The DNA for the CDR3 is TGTGCCATCAGTGAGCGGGGAACTGGGGGACAGGGATATGAAAAACTGTTTTTT. It encodes CAISERGTGGQGYEKLFF.

This clonotype was detected many times. This chain joins TRBV7-2 and TRBJ2-1; weak D call: TRBD2 (6 bases). CDR1 and CDR2 from the germline V gene are SGHTA and FQGNSA. The CDR3 has 15 residues. The germline V and J ends were trimmed by 2 bases and 1 base, with 9 bases remaining between them. The CDR3 bases are TGTGCCAGCAGCTTAATGGGGGGTTCCTACAATGAGCAGTTCTTC. Translation gives CASSLMGGSYNEQFF.

This clonotype was observed a handful of times. This chain joins TRBV28 and TRBJ2-7; no clear D gene. CDR1 MDHEN and CDR2 SYDVKM come from the germline V gene. The CDR3 loop spans 13 amino acids. The V gene lost 7 bases and the J gene lost 2 bases, with 12 bases spanning the gap. The CDR3 DNA reads TGTGCCAGCATTGGGTATAGAACCTACGAGCAGTACTTC. This translates into CASIGYRTYEQYF. The full variable domain, completed using reference TRBV28 and TRBJ2-7, is DVKVTQSSRYLVKRTGEKVFLECVQDMDHENMFWYRQDPGLGLRLIYFSYDVKMKEKGDIPEGYSVSREKKERFSLILESASTNQTSMYLCASIGYRTYEQYFGPGTRLTVT.

This clonotype was counted a few times. The chain links TRBV6-5 to TRBJ2-3; D assignment may be TRBD1 or TRBD2 (5 bases each). V dropped 8 bases and J dropped 0 bases, with 12 bases sitting between them. Germline lookup yields CDR1 MNHEY and CDR2 SVGAGI. This CDR3 comprises 14 residues. The CDR3 sequence: CASRGEPSTDTQYF. The CDR3 DNA sequence: TGTGCCAGCCGAGGGGAGCCTAGCACAGATACGCAGTATTTT.